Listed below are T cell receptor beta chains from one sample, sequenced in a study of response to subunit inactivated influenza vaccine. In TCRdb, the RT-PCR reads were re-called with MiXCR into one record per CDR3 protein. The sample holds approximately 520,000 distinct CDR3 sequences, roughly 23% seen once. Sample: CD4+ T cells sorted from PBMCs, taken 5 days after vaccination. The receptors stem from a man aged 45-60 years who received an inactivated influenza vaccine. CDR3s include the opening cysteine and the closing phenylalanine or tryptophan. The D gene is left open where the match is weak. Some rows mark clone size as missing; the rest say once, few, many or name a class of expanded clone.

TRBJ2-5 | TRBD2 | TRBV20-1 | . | TGCAGTGCTAGAGGGGCTAGCGGGGGGCACAAAGAATACCGACAAGAGACCCAGTACTTC | CSARGASGGHKEYRQETQYF
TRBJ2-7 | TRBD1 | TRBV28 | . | TGTGCCAGCAGTTTTCCCGGGACAGGGGACCACGAGCAGTACTTC | CASSFPGTGDHEQYF
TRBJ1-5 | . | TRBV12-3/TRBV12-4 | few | TGTGCCAGCAGTTTAACGCTGTGGAGCAATCAGCCCCAGCATTTT | CASSLTLWSNQPQHF
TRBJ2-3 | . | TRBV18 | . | TGTGCCAGCTCACCCCGGCGGGTTCGGGGCACAGATACGCAGTATTTT | CASSPRRVRGTDTQYF
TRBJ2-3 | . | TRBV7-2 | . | TGTGCCAGCAGCTCCCTCTCCCTCACAGATACGCAGTATTTT | CASSSLSLTDTQYF
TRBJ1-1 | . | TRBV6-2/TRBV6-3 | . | TGTGCCAGCAGTCACCCATTTATCCGAAACACTGAAGCTTTCTTT | CASSHPFIRNTEAFF
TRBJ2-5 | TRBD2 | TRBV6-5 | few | TGTGCCAGCAGTTACAGGCGGGGGGACCAAGAGACCCAGTACTTC | CASSYRRGDQETQYF
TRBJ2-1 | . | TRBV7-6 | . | TGTGCCAGCAGCTTAAGTAGTCTGCCCTCAAATGAGCAGTTCTTC | CASSLSSLPSNEQFF
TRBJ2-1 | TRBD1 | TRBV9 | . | TGTGCCAGCAGCGTAGACGGGACAGAAAACAATGAGCAGTTCTTC | CASSVDGTENNEQFF
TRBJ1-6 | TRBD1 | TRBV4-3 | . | TGCGCCAGCAGCCAAGATGGGACAGCTATTTCACCCCTCCACTTT | CASSQDGTAISPLHF
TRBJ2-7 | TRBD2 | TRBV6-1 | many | TGTGCCAGCAGCCCCTCTGGGGCGGGGGGGCGCTACGAGCAGTACTTC | CASSPSGAGGRYEQYF
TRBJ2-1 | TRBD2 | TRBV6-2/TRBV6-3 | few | TGTGCCAGCGACGGTCGGGGCGGGGGGACCTACAATGAGCAGTTCTTC | CASDGRGGGTYNEQFF
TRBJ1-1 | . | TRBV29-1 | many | TGCAGCGTCAAAAGAGGTGGGAACACTGAAGCTTTCTTT | CSVKRGGNTEAFF
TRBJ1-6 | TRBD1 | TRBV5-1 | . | TGCGCCAGCAGCTTCACCGGGACAGGGGGCTCCTATAATTCACCCCTCCACTTT | CASSFTGTGGSYNSPLHF
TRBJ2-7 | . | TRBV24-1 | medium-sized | TGTGCCACCGGCGGGGACAACTCCTACGAGCAGTACTTC | CATGGDNSYEQYF
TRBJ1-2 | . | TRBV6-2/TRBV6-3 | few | TGTGCCAGCATTCACCGACAGGACAACTATGGCTACACCTTC | CASIHRQDNYGYTF
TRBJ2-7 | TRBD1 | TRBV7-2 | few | TGTGCCAGCAGCTTAGGGACAGGGTTTTTCTACGAGCAGTACTTC | CASSLGTGFFYEQYF
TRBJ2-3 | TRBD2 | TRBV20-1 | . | TGCAGTGCTATACCAAGCGGGGGGGCCTCGGTCGGCCAAGATACGCAGTATTTT | CSAIPSGGASVGQDTQYF
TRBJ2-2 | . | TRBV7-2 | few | TGTGCCAGCAGCTTAGTTCGGGGGTTCGCGAACACCGGGGAGCTGTTTTTT | CASSLVRGFANTGELFF
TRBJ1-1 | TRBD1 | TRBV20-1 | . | TGCAGTGCTGGAGTAACAGGGGGCACTGAAGCTTTCTTT | CSAGVTGGTEAFF
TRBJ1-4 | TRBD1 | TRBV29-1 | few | TGCAGCGTTGAAGGGAGAACAGGGGGTACTAATGAAAAACTGTTTTTT | CSVEGRTGGTNEKLFF